This T cell receptor beta chain was recovered during a study of shared clonotypes between healthy human individuals. For sorted subsets, about 190 ng DNA per replicate equaled 33,000 or so T cell genomes. Clones were read by immunoSEQ multiplex PCR, and TCRdb kept only the in-frame ones, dropping some. The profile covers some 2.1 million clones, with 85% to 95% appearing a single time and 0.1% to 0.15% taken by the ten largest. The specimen was naive CD4+ T cells sorted from blood. Specified subset: CD45RA+ positively selected. The receptor's source is a man between 18 and 35 years old in good health.

For the CDR3, the DNA is TGTGCCGCAGCTGTCTGGTACGAGCAGTACTTC. This sequence encodes CAAAVWYEQYF. The chain recombines TRBV6-1 with TRBJ2-7; D gene unclear. V was pared by 11 bases and J by 4 bases, with 12 bases between. The CDR3 runs 11 residues. Per the germline V gene, CDR1 is MNHNS and CDR2 is SASEGT.